This TCR beta chain was documented in a study of blood T cells in healthy people across ages (dated by TCRdb to the mid-2010s). Background on the whole study: In model experiments, template switching captured roughly one uniquely barcoded TCR beta cDNA molecule for every two T cells. Two additional independent replicas of 1 million unique cDNA reads from the same blood draw were analyzed for two donors (one aged 18 to 30 and one aged 80 or older). The donors were divided into four age groups: young (average around 16 years), middle-aged (approximately 42), aged (about 60) and long-lived (82). To avoid experimental bias, donors of different ages were distributed randomly across sequencing lanes. The study measured age-related changes in TCR beta repertoire diversity using deep sequencing normalized with unique cDNA molecular identifiers.

The investigation overall reported the following: A strong correlation was found between observed TCR beta diversity and the percentage of naive T cells measured by flow cytometry. Estimates of total diversity based on one million sequenced T cells were considered lower bounds and underestimates. Because the CMV infection status of the donors was unknown, age-related changes in expanded clonotypes may potentially have been confounded. As age increased, observed TCR beta diversity per million T cells dropped in a roughly linear way, and a significant reduction was already evident by age around 41. Bulk unsorted PBMC profiling prevented conclusive comparison of naive and antigen-experienced compartments. Compared with the aged group, more naive CD4+ T cells, fewer expanded clones and increased TCR diversity were shown by the long-lived group, suggesting age selection.

The donors were 40 or so Caucasian individuals from Russia, aged roughly 6 to 90 years, who were systemically healthy. Each donor gave approximately 10 milliliters of peripheral blood, collected into EDTA-treated Vacutainer tubes. Ficoll-Paque density-gradient centrifugation was used to isolate PBMCs, with at least 6 million obtained per sample. Total RNA, at least 6 micrograms per sample, was extracted from PBMCs with Trizol reagent. For every donor, flow cytometry on a PBMC aliquot measured the percentage of naive CD45RAhigh/CD27high T cells. Receptors were amplified or captured by 5' RACE. For sequencing, an Illumina HiSeq 2500 was employed. A second PCR of about 6 to 11 cycles was run with a J-beta primer mix and a sample-barcoded 5' primer. A unique molecular identifier was introduced onto each TCR beta cDNA molecule by a template-switch 5' adaptor carrying 12 random nucleotides. At least 2.5 million CDR3-containing paired-end reads were obtained from each sample. All of the RNA was converted into first-strand cDNA using the Mint cDNA synthesis kit, with a TRBC-specific oligonucleotide serving as the primer. Following uracil-DNA glycosylase treatment, a first 18-cycle PCR with universal primers M1SS and BC2_uni_R was performed on all cDNA. In the source study's methods: Normalization of each sample was performed by random selection of 1 million high-quality reads, each carrying a distinct molecular identifier. Instead of being binned into consensus sequences, reads that shared molecular identifiers were thrown out. MiTCR, run with a Q25 quality threshold and the strictest error-elimination algorithm, handled CDR3 identification, clonotype clustering and error correction. A nonparametric unseen species model with Euler transformation was used to estimate a lower bound on total TCR beta diversity. TCRdb reanalyzed the raw reads on its own, using fastp at Q25 for trimming and MiXCR for clone calling, and kept in-frame beta chains. Identical CDR3 protein sequences are pooled into one entry, listed with their most common genes and DNA. These V and J calls originate from TCRdb's pipeline instead of the authors' own analysis. The sample profile shows approximately 1.5 million distinct CDR3 sequences; roughly 43% of them were found once. The ten top clones hold 4% of the sample.

Spanning cysteine to phenylalanine, the CDR3 consists of 17 amino acids. Only the CDR3 DNA stays, 51 bases, in frame from base 1. V and J are trimmed by 0 bases and 0 bases, and the gene matches miss 6 bases of the junction. CDR1 and CDR2 (SGHRS, YFSETQ) derive from the germline V gene. Of note for this clonotype: Its recognized antigen is unknown. Nothing much larger sits one base from this clone, and base qualities are not available.

The sequenced sample consisted of blood. This receptor was obtained from a woman between 18 and 30 years old in good health. The receptor chain draws on TRBV5-1 and TRBJ2-1; 7 of the junction bases match TRBD1. CDR3 sequence: CASSLGGTAPSYNEQFF. The sequenced DNA: TGCGCCAGCAGCTTGGGGGGGACAGCCCCCTCCTACAATGAGCAGTTCTTC. Outside the CDR3, residues come from the reference TRBV5-1 and TRBJ2-1 proteins, so the full variable domain is: KAGVTQTPRYLIKTRGQQVTLSCSPISGHRSVSWYQQTPGQGLQFLFEYFSETQRNKGNFPGRFSGRQFSNSRSEMNVSTLELGDSALYLCASSLGGTAPSYNEQFFGPGTRLTVL.